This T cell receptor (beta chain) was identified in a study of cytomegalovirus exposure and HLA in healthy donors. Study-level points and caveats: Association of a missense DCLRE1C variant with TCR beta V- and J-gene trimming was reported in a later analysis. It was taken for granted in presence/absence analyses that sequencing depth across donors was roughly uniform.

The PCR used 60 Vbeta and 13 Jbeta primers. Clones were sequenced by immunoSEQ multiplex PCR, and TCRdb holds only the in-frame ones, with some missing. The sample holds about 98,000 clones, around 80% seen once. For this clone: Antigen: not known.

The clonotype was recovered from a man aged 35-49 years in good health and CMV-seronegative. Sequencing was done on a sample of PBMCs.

The DNA of the CDR3 is TGTGCCAGCAGCCTACGTCCCGGGACAGGGAAAGACGGGGAGCTGTTTTTT. Protein sequence: CASSLRPGTGKDGELFF. J is TRBJ2-2 and V is TRBV5-5; TRBD1 aligns across 9 bases. Losses at the gene ends were 4 bases for V and 7 bases for J; bases not matched to a gene: 14. The CDR3 runs 17 residues. Germline V lookup: CDR1 SGHKS, CDR2 YYEKEE (reference sequence).